This section outlines one TCR beta chain sequence together with its context. Its cognate antigen has yet to be identified. Base qualities were left out, and no much larger clone turns up one base away. The data are from a study of technical replicates of blood from a few donors (dated by TCRdb to between 2016 and 2019). The CDR3 contains 16 residues, cysteine and phenylalanine counted. The DNA shown is the 48-base CDR3, in frame from base 1. CDR1 and CDR2 are drawn from the germline V gene: MDHEN, SYDVKM. The germline V and J ends show losses of 10 bases and 0 bases respectively, and no gene match explains 10 bases of the junction. Library creation used the immunoSEQ multiplex PCR assay. The table comes from immuneACCESS by way of TCRdb, which keeps in-frame sequences with V and J called. Part of the clones is missing from these tables; in studies checked, under half for an unresolved V gene and the rest for unknown reasons. Counted in this sample were some 70,000 clones; around 90% of them appeared once. The leading ten clones occupy approximately 0.37% of the sample.

The sequence links TRBV28 to TRBJ1-3; 9 central nucleotides agree with TRBD1. The sequence was obtained from a human donor in good health. The sequencing input was T cells isolated from PBMCs. The DNA sequence is given as TGTGCCACCGGGACAGGGACTATATACTCTGGAAACACCATATATTTT. Its protein is CATGTGTIYSGNTIYF.